The 18 T cell receptor beta chains below were found in one sample sequenced in a study of OX40 agonist ivuxolimab in advanced cancers. Clones were read by immunoSEQ multiplex PCR, and TCRdb kept only the in-frame ones, dropping some. Of more than 60,000 clones listed, about 80% were seen once; the top ten hold about 4.1%. The sequenced sample was CD4+ or CD8+ T cells sorted from blood, obtained in a trial of the OX40 agonist ivuxolimab. These receptor sequences come from an adult with an advanced solid tumor such as melanoma, head and neck, liver or kidney cancer.

The chain uses TRBV21-1 and TRBJ2-3; the listed D gene, TRBD2, was not tested against the DNA. TRBV21-1 is a pseudogene. The CDR3 spans 16 residues. The CDR3 coding sequence is TGTGCCAGCCTGAATACGAGGGAGGGATTCACAGATACGCAGTATTTT. Translated: CASLNTREGFTDTQYF.

This clone has just one count. This chain uses TRBV10-3 with TRBJ2-2; TRBD1 aligns across 9 bases. CDR3 length equals 16 residues. The J segment lost 4 bases and the V segment lost 6 bases, leaving 9 bases of the junction unmatched. Germline-derived CDR1 and CDR2 are ENHRY and SYGVKD. CDR3 coding DNA: TGTGCCATCAGCCTATTGGGACAGGGTGTCACCGGGGAGCTGTTTTTT. Amino acids: CAISLLGQGVTGELFF.

The chain recombines TRBV2 with TRBJ2-3, with D unclear. Germline V lookup: CDR1 SNHLY, CDR2 FYNNEI. Trimming removed 8 bases at V and 0 bases at J, with 6 bases between. There are 12 residues in the CDR3. The CDR3: CASEGSTDTQYF. As DNA, the CDR3 is TGTGCCAGCGAAGGTAGCACAGATACGCAGTATTTT.

The genes are TRBV27 and TRBJ1-1; D is unresolved. In germline, CDR1 is MNHEY, CDR2 SMNVEV (reference sequence). V gave up 7 bases and J gave up 4 bases, with 19 bases separating them. The length of the CDR3 is 15 residues. The CDR3 here is CASTTLGGGGTEAFF. The CDR3, as DNA: TGTGCCAGCACCACCCTAGGCGGTGGTGGCACTGAAGCTTTCTTT.

As for this clone: One end of the junction does not line up with germline, which may come from a read error. This sequence joins TRBV4-3 and TRBJ2-2; no reliable D call. The CDR3 has 15 residues. Germline CDR1 and CDR2: LGHNA and YSLEER. DNA of the CDR3: TGCGCCAGCAGCCAAGATCCCGCCCGCACCGAGGAGCTGTTTTTT. This encodes CASSQDPARTEELFF.

V and J are TRBV5-6 and TRBJ2-4; no definite D call. Trimming removed 0 bases at V and 0 bases at J, with 10 bases between. CDR1 is SGHDT, CDR2 YYEEEE, per germline. The CDR3 sequence is 16 residues long. CDR3 region: CASSLDGNLAKNIQYF. In DNA form, the CDR3 reads TGTGCCAGCAGCTTGGATGGCAACCTAGCCAAAAACATTCAGTACTTC.

The V call is TRBV19, the J call TRBJ1-3, with no clear D. V shed 4 bases and J shed 2 bases, with 6 bases lying between them. CDR1 and CDR2 from the germline V gene are LNHDA and SQIVND (reference sequence). CDR3 length: 13 residues. The CDR3, as DNA: TGTGCCAGTAGTACGTCAGCTGGAAACACCATATATTTT. It codes for CASSTSAGNTIYF. The full variable domain, with the rest looked up from reference TRBV19 and TRBJ1-3, is DGGITQSPKYLFRKEGQNVTLSCEQNLNHDAMYWYRQDPGQGLRLIYYSQIVNDFQKGDIAEGYSVSREKKESFPLTVTSAQKNPTAFYLCASSTSAGNTIYFGEGSWLTVV.

The chain links TRBV18 to TRBJ1-6; D is ambiguous. Looked up from germline, CDR1 is KGHSH and CDR2 is LQKENI. CDR3 length: 14 residues. V lost 6 bases and J lost 0, with 6 bases in between. The CDR3 loop is CASSISSYNSPLHF. DNA of the CDR3: TGTGCCAGCTCGATAAGCTCCTATAATTCACCCCTCCACTTT.

The chain links TRBV6-5 to TRBJ2-7; TRBD1 is a possible D gene (7 bases). Germline V lookup: CDR1 MNHEY, CDR2 SVGAGI. Trimming pared 5 bases from V and 1 base from J, leaving 12 bases between. The CDR3 spans 14 residues. The chain's CDR3 is CASSTGDSSYEQYF. The DNA of the CDR3 is TGTGCCAGCAGTACGGGGGACAGTTCCTACGAGCAGTACTTC.

The chain combines TRBV21-1 with TRBJ2-2; the tabulated D call, TRBD2, remains unverified against the DNA. TRBV21-1 is a known pseudogene. This CDR3 has 16 residues. The CDR3 is CASSKGSRLNTGELFF. The CDR3 coding sequence is TGTGCCAGCAGCAAAGGTAGCAGATTAAACACCGGGGAGCTGTTTTTT.

V is TRBV29-1 and J is TRBJ2-4, with D hard to call. In germline, CDR1 is SQVTM, CDR2 ANQGSEA. The CDR3 has 13 residues. The V end lost 8 bases, the J end lost 9 bases, and 20 bases lay between the germline ends. The CDR3 DNA sequence: TGCAGCATCATCGTGCCCTCCGGATCCATTCAGTACTTC. Residues: CSIIVPSGSIQYF. Full variable domain (missing parts from reference TRBV29-1 and TRBJ2-4): SAVISQKPSRDICQRGTSLTIQCQVDSQVTMMFWYRQQPGQSLTLIATANQGSEATYESGFVIDKFPISRPNLTFSTLTVSNMSPEDSSIYLCSIIVPSGSIQYFGAGTRLSVL.

This chain joins TRBV5-1 and TRBJ1-4, with D possibly matching TRBD1 (5 bases). Germline CDR1 is SGHRS and CDR2 is YFSETQ. The CDR3 sequence is 15 residues long. V was trimmed by 3 bases and J by 1 base, leaving 10 bases between them. The CDR3 sequence is CASSSQGGTNEKLFF. CDR3 in DNA: TGCGCCAGCAGCTCCCAGGGTGGAACTAATGAAAAACTGTTTTTT. The entire variable domain, with the rest obtained from reference TRBV5-1 and TRBJ1-4, is as follows: KAGVTQTPRYLIKTRGQQVTLSCSPISGHRSVSWYQQTPGQGLQFLFEYFSETQRNKGNFPGRFSGRQFSNSRSEMNVSTLELGDSALYLCASSSQGGTNEKLFFGSGTQLSVL.

The count of this clone is one. The chain links TRBV18 to TRBJ1-2; a possible D gene is TRBD1 (5 bases). This CDR3 is 14 amino acids long. The germline V gene encodes CDR1 KGHSH and CDR2 LQKENI. V lost 0 bases and J lost 4, with 9 bases in between. CDR3 nucleotides: TGTGCCAGCTCACCACCCGGGGGTGGCTATGGCTACACCTTC. Protein product: CASSPPGGGYGYTF.

The V gene is TRBV28, the J gene TRBJ2-7; 7 nucleotides align to TRBD1. This CDR3 has 14 amino acids. Germline CDR1 and CDR2: MDHEN and SYDVKM. V shed 7 bases and J 4 bases; nucleotides not matched to a gene: 10. The CDR3 reads CASKGTAPAYEQYF. The CDR3 DNA sequence: TGTGCCAGCAAAGGGACAGCCCCCGCGTACGAGCAGTACTTC. Drawing the rest from reference TRBV28 and TRBJ2-7, the complete variable domain is DVKVTQSSRYLVKRTGEKVFLECVQDMDHENMFWYRQDPGLGLRLIYFSYDVKMKEKGDIPEGYSVSREKKERFSLILESASTNQTSMYLCASKGTAPAYEQYFGPGTRLTVT.

The CDR3 loop is CASSRTGLAGTDTQYF. CDR3 nucleotide sequence: TGTGCCAGCAGTCGCACCGGACTAGCGGGCACAGATACGCAGTATTTT. The chain joins TRBV7-2 to TRBJ2-3; 10 positions match TRBD2. CDR3 length: 16 residues. V lost 6 bases and J lost 1; bases outside the gene matches: 7. Germline V CDR1 and CDR2: SGHTA, FQGNSA. The full variable domain, with the rest looked up from reference TRBV7-2 and TRBJ2-3, is GAGVSQSPSNKVTEKGKDVELRCDPISGHTALYWYRQSLGQGLEFLIYFQGNSAPDKSGLPSDRFSAERTGGSVSTLTIQRTQQEDSAVYLCASSRTGLAGTDTQYFGPGTRLTVL.

Concerning this clone itself: A read error may account for a junction end that differs from germline. The chain uses TRBV4-2 and TRBJ2-3; D might be TRBD2 (7 bases). The CDR3 covers 15 residues. CDR1 LGHNA and CDR2 YNFKEQ come from the germline V gene. The CDR3 DNA sequence: TGTGCCAGCACAGGGAGCGGGACCGCAGGGGATATGCAGTATTTT. Amino acid sequence: CASTGSGTAGDMQYF.

V is TRBV10-1 and J is TRBJ1-2, with D unresolved. The CDR3 runs 19 residues. Trimming took off 0 bases at V and 4 bases at J, with 24 bases between the two ends. Germline-derived CDR1 and CDR2 are WNHNN and SYGVQD (reference sequence). The CDR3 coding sequence is TGCGCCAGCAGTGAGTCCCACCGATCTCCCTTGAGGCAGGCCTATGGCTACACCTTC. Its protein product is CASSESHRSPLRQAYGYTF.

The chain employs TRBV27 and TRBJ1-4; D possibly corresponds to TRBD1 (5 bases). Germline CDR1 and CDR2: MNHEY and SMNVEV (reference sequence). This CDR3 is built from 16 residues. V was trimmed by 1 base and J by 7 bases, leaving 16 bases between them. Here the CDR3 DNA reads TGTGCCAGCAGTTTATGGGTCCCCGGGGGGGGTGAAAAACTGTTTTTT. Translated: CASSLWVPGGGEKLFF.